These 5 T cell receptor beta chains originate from one sample sequenced in a study of beta chain features in type 1 diabetes. No cognate antigen is known for these TCRs. Findings of the study overall: Type 1 diabetes patients had moderately but significantly shorter TCRB CDR3s in all four CD4+ subsets.

The authors reverse transcribed all of the isolated RNA, so sequencing captured expressed TCRB transcripts. The method was immunoSEQ multiplex PCR; TCRdb's version includes in-frame clones alone and lacks a portion of them. The repertoire holds about 240,000 clones, with 14% as singletons. The sequenced sample was naive CD4+ T cells from blood. These receptor sequences come from a man younger than 40 with type 1 diabetes.

This chain joins TRBV30 and TRBJ2-1; 7 bases align to TRBD2. Germline V gene sequence: CDR1 GTSNPN, CDR2 SVGIG (reference sequence). The ends lost 0 bases at V and 3 bases at J; junction bases unmatched: 5. The CDR3 is 15 residues long. CDR3 sequence (DNA): TGTGCCTGGAGTGTGGGGGGGGTTGTCTACAATGAGCAGTTCTTC. This codes for CAWSVGGVVYNEQFF.

The chain links TRBV2 to TRBJ1-5, with 7 nucleotides matching TRBD1. This CDR3 has 15 residues. The germline V gene has CDR1 SNHLY and CDR2 FYNNEI. The V and J ends lost 6 bases and 0 bases, in that order; junction bases with no gene match: 5. The CDR3 DNA is TGTGCCAGCAGGTTGACAGGGTCTAGCAATCAGCCCCAGCATTTT. As protein: CASRLTGSSNQPQHF.

This clone was detected a few times. This chain uses TRBV6-1 with TRBJ1-5; no reliable D call. This CDR3 has 15 amino acids. The V gene's germline CDR1 is MNHNS and CDR2 SASEGT. Trimming stripped 3 bases from V and 4 bases from J, with 13 bases between. CDR3 in DNA: TGTGCCAGCAGTGACCTGGGCAGTTCTAATCAGCCCCAGCATTTT. Translating gives CASSDLGSSNQPQHF.

The chain combines TRBV7-9 with TRBJ2-5; D gene uncertain. V shed 3 bases and J shed 5 bases, with 10 bases lying between them. The germline V gene encodes CDR1 SEHNR and CDR2 FQNEAQ (reference sequence). CDR3 size: 13 residues. CDR3 in DNA: TGTGCCAGCAGCTTCTCCGGTGAGGAGACCCAGTACTTC. Amino acid sequence: CASSFSGEETQYF.

This chain links TRBV11-2 with TRBJ2-2; D may be TRBD1 (5 bases). Germline V CDR1 and CDR2: SGHAT, FQNNGV. V was trimmed by 0 bases and J by 0 bases, leaving 11 bases between them. The CDR3 totals 17 residues. CDR3 sequence reads: CASSLDLGHTNTGELFF. CDR3 DNA sequence: TGTGCCAGCAGCTTAGATCTAGGACACACGAACACCGGGGAGCTGTTTTTT.